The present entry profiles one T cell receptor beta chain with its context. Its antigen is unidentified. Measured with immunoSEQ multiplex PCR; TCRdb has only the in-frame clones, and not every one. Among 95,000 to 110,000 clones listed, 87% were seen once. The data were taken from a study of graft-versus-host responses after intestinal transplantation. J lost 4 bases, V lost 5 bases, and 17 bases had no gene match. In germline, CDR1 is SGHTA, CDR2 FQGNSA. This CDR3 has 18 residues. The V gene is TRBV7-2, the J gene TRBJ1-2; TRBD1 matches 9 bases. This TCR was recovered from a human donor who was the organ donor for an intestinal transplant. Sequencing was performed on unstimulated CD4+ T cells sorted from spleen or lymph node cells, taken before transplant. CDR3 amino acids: CASSPRGGQGSPIYGYTF. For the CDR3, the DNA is TGTGCCAGCAGCCCGCGGGGGGGACAGGGTTCGCCGATCTATGGCTACACCTTC.